This TCR beta chain was found in a study of blood T cell repertoires in COVID-19 (dated by TCRdb to between 2020 and 2021). About the study as a whole: The collaborator samples originated in the United States, Italy and Spain and spanned the acute and convalescent phases of COVID-19. Sample metadata almost always included a de-identified subject ID, COVID-19 status, age in years and sex. The repertoires were released in a freely available public database intended as a resource for research on the immune response to SARS-CoV-2. The samples were drawn from the first 160 participants of the ongoing ImmuneRACE study and from over a thousand subjects provided by 6 global collaborators. Deeply sampled blood TCRbeta repertoires from subjects exposed to, actively infected with, or recovered from COVID-19 were included in the dataset. Where HLA class I and class II types were available, the types were taken from metadata supplied by the sample provider, not from assay-based typing. The material from the prospective study consisted of cDNA or gDNA derived from T cells, B-cell-depleted T cells, or PBMCs. General conclusions and limits of the study: The amount of clinical and demographic metadata varied by source and participant and was provided uncurated.

TCRbeta CDR3 regions were amplified from genomic DNA using the immunoSEQ Assay, a bias-controlled multiplex PCR. The published analysis was carried out like this. The number of nucleated cells in each sample was estimated from the amplification of reference gene primers within the assay. To quantify the absolute abundance of each unique TCRbeta CDR3 rearrangement, sequence reads were collapsed and filtered. For each sample, productive Simpson clonality was calculated as the square root of Simpson's diversity index across productive rearrangements. As stored in TCRdb, this immuneACCESS dataset retains in-frame rearrangements with V and J assigned. A fraction of the clones does not appear; measured against another copy, unresolved V genes explain less than half of the discrepancy, and the remainder lacks a known reason. V, J and clone size are those of that table, while D and trimming were read from the DNA. The sample table holds a few hundred thousand clones, of which approximately 85% were seen once. The ten largest clones represent around 1.8% of the sample.

A word on this clone: There is no known antigen for this receptor. No per-base quality is available; no much larger clone lies one base away.

Sequences SGHVS (CDR1) and FQNEAQ (CDR2) are obtained from the germline V gene. Its CDR3 holds 12 amino acids, cysteine through phenylalanine. The only DNA kept is the CDR3, 36 bases in frame from the first base. The germline ends are 6 bases apart after V is trimmed by 1 base and J by 6 bases. Participants in the prospective study were aged roughly 18 to 89 years, lived in some 24 United States geographic areas, and enrolled through a virtual design. To assign participants to cohorts, the prospective study relied on clinical history that participants themselves reported in a screening survey and a study questionnaire. ImmuneRACE Cohort 3 recovered participants were defined by two consecutive negative NP/OP PCR tests, healthcare professional clearance, or symptom resolution. Mobile phlebotomists in the prospective study collected whole blood, serum and a nasopharyngeal or oropharyngeal swab from every participant. Additional blood draws and questionnaires over an approximately two-month period could optionally be provided by prospective study participants. Blood samples from the prospective study were shipped frozen or at room temperature prior to DNA extraction.

The chain links TRBV7-8 with TRBJ1-2; TRBD1 could be the D gene, as 5 bases match. This clonotype was sampled from a woman between 50 and 59 years old who had recovered from COVID-19. The sample taken for sequencing was PBMCs or T cells enriched from blood (not recorded which). The nucleotide sequence is TGTGCCAGCAGCTTAGTGACAGATGGCTACACCTTC. Translated, it reads CASSLVTDGYTF.